This T cell receptor beta chain is drawn from a study of early T cells in non-severe SARS-CoV-2 infection. Study as a whole: Bulk RNA from unsorted whole blood was sequenced; chains were unpaired.

This clonotype appeared a few times. Its specificity is not known. With 7 bases removed from V and 0 bases from J, the gap between germline ends came to 11 bases. CDR1 is SGHTS and CDR2 is YDEGEE in the germline V gene. This CDR3 region has 14 residues. General study points: VDJdb matches were skewed toward anti-spike CD8 T cell responses.

Individual cDNA molecules were tagged with unique molecular identifiers. TCRdb redid the calling of the 5' RACE reads with MiXCR, one entry per CDR3 protein. This table has around 50,000 distinct CDR3 sequences, more than 9% appearing once. The sequence was obtained from an adult who was a healthcare worker with PCR-confirmed SARS-CoV-2 infection or an uninfected control (not recorded which). This chain connects TRBV5-8 to TRBJ1-3, with D possibly TRBD1 on 5 matching bases. Sequenced input: whole blood. CDR3: CASGRQHSGNTIYF. CDR3 nucleotides: TGTGCCAGCGGCCGACAGCACTCTGGAAACACCATATATTTT.